One and the same sample provided the 6 T cell receptor beta chains below, sequenced in a study of blood T cell repertoires in COVID-19. Using immunoSEQ multiplex PCR, the repertoire was profiled, and TCRdb retains in-frame clones only, with some absent. The table lists over 250,000 clones, 85% of them singletons. Material: peripheral blood. These receptors were collected from a human donor in a cohort sampled during active COVID-19.

The J gene is TRBJ2-1, the V gene TRBV5-1; D remains ambiguous. CDR1 and CDR2 (germline): SGHRS, YFSETQ. The CDR3 loop spans 15 amino acids. Trimming cost V 1 base and J 5 bases, with 13 bases left between them. This CDR3 is CASSLMSPFNNEQFF. The CDR3 DNA reads as TGCGCCAGCAGCTTGATGAGCCCATTTAACAATGAGCAGTTCTTC.

The CDR3 DNA reads as TGTGCCAGCAGCGTAGTTGGGACTGATACCGGGGAGCTGTTTTTT. Its protein is CASSVVGTDTGELFF. J is TRBJ2-2 and V is TRBV9; TRBD2 might be the D (6 bases). This CDR3 is 15 amino acids long. Trimming left V 0 bases short and J 5 bases short, with 11 bases between. The germline V gene encodes CDR1 SGDLS and CDR2 YYNGEE.

The V call is TRBV15, the J call TRBJ1-6, with 9 bases identical to TRBD1. The junction had 3 bases not matched to a gene; V was cut back by 0 bases and J by 9 bases. The CDR3 length is 15 residues. Germline lookup yields CDR1 LNHNV and CDR2 YYDKDF (reference sequence). CDR3 sequence reads: CATSRDLGQGSPLHF. The CDR3 bases are TGTGCCACCAGCAGAGATTTGGGACAGGGTTCACCCCTCCACTTT.

The CDR3 loop reads CATSEGREVGTGELFF. The CDR3 DNA is TGTGCCACCAGTGAAGGGAGGGAGGTAGGAACCGGGGAGCTGTTTTTT. The chain carries TRBV24-1 and TRBJ2-2; TRBD2 matches at 7 bases. The CDR3 spans 16 residues. V shed 4 bases, J shed 5 bases, and the junction held 9 bases outside the gene matches. Germline loops: CDR1 KGHDR, CDR2 SFDVKD.

The chain couples TRBV7-8 to TRBJ1-2; a weak D match, TRBD1 (5 bases). Germline loops: CDR1 SGHVS, CDR2 FQNEAQ. The CDR3 sequence is 15 residues long. Trimming took off 5 bases at V and 1 base at J, with 14 bases between the two ends. The CDR3 loop reads CASSVQGGINYGYTF. In DNA form, the CDR3 reads TGTGCCAGCAGCGTTCAGGGCGGGATTAACTATGGCTACACCTTC.

J is TRBJ1-2 and V is TRBV10-3; D not certain. Trimming left V 2 bases short and J 7 bases short, with 8 bases between. CDR1 and CDR2 (germline): ENHRY, SYGVKD. The CDR3 spans 12 residues. The CDR3, as DNA: TGTGCCATCAGTGAGAGCCATGGTGGCTACACCTTC. Translating it yields CAISESHGGYTF.